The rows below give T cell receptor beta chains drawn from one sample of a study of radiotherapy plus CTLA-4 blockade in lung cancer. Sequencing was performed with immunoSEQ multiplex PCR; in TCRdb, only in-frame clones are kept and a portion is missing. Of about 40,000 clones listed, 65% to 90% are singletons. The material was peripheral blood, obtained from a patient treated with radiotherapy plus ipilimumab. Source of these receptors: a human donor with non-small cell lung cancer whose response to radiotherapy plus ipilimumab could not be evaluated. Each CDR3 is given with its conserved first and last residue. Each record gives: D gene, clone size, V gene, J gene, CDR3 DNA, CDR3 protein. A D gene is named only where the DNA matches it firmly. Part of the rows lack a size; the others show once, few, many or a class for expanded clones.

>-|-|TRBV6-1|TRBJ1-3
TGTGCCAGCAGCGAAACAGGGCCTGGAAACACCATATATTTT
CASSETGPGNTIYF
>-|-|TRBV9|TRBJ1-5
TGTGCCAGCAGCGTAGGACAGATCAATCAGCCCCAGCATTTT
CASSVGQINQPQHF
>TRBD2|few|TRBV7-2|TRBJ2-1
TGTGCCAGCAGCCCAGGACTAGTTTGGCAGTTCTTC
CASSPGLVWQFF
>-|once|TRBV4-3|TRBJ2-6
TGCGCCAGCAGCCACTCGACATCTACGGGGGGGGCCAACGTCCTGACTTTC
CASSHSTSTGGANVLTF
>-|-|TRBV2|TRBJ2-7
TGTGCCAGCAGCGTAATACTTTCCCACGAGCAGTACTTC
CASSVILSHEQYF
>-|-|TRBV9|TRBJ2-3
TGTGCCAGCAGCGCGGGGGAGGGCACAGATACGCAGTATTTT
CASSAGEGTDTQYF
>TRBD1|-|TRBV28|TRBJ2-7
TGTGCCAGCAGTTTATTTTCGGACAGGGGAGCCTACGAGCAGTACTTC
CASSLFSDRGAYEQYF
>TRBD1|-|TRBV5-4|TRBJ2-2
TGTGCCAGCAGCACCGGACAGGCCCCGAACACCGGGGAGCTGTTTTTT
CASSTGQAPNTGELFF
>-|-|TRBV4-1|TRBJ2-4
TGCGCCAGCAGCCAAGAACGGGGGAACCGCGACCTAGCCAAAAACATTCAGTACTTC
CASSQERGNRDLAKNIQYF
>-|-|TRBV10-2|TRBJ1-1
TGCGCCAGCAGTGAGGAGGGAAACACTCGGAACACTGAAGCTTTCTTT
CASSEEGNTRNTEAFF
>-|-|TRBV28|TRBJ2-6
TGTGCCAGCAGTTCCGCATCAGTACAGGCTCCTGGGGCCAACGTCCTGACTTTC
CASSSASVQAPGANVLTF
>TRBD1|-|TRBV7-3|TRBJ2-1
TGTGCCAGCAGCCTCGGACAGGGGTTAAGTGAGCAGTTCTTC
CASSLGQGLSEQFF
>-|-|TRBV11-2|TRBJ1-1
TGTGCCAGCAGCCTTATGGGGAGGACTGAAGCTTTCTTT
CASSLMGRTEAFF
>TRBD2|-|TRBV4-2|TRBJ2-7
TGTGCCAGCAGCCCTGGACTAGCGGGGGGCGCCGTCCACGAGCAGTACTTC
CASSPGLAGGAVHEQYF
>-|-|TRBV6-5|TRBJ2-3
TGTGCCAGCAGTTCAGGGGACAAAAGCACAGATACGCAGTATTTT
CASSSGDKSTDTQYF
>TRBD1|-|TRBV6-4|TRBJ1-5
TGTGCCAACCCATGCGGGCAGGGGGTCAGGCAGCCCCAGCATTTT
CANPCGQGVRQPQHF
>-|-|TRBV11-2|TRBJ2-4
TGTGCCAGCGGAAAGGGGGACATTCAGTACTTC
CASGKGDIQYF
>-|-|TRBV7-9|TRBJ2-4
TGTGCCAGCCAACCTGGGGGGTGGGCCCAGGGACACATTCAGTACTTC
CASQPGGWAQGHIQYF
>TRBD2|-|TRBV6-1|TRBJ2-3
TGTGCCAGCAGTGAACTTCCAGCGGGAGAGGCGCAGTATTTT
CASSELPAGEAQYF
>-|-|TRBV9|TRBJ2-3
TGTGCCAGCAGCGTAGGCTTCCCCGAGGATACGCAGTATTTT
CASSVGFPEDTQYF
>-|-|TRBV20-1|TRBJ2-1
TGCCAGGGGGGCTCCTACAATGAGCAGTTCTTC
CQGGSYNEQFF
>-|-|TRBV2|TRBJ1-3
TGTGCCAGCAGTACCCAACAGGGATCTGGAAACACCATATATTTT
CASSTQQGSGNTIYF
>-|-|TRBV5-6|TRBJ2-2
TGTGCCAGCAGCGCACCACCGGGATTAGCGAACACCGGGGAGCTGTTTTTT
CASSAPPGLANTGELFF
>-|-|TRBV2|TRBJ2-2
TGTGCCAGCAGGGGGCCAGCCACGAACACCGGGGAGCTGTTTTTT
CASRGPATNTGELFF
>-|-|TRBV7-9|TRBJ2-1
TGTGCCAGCAGACGACAGATTGACAATGAGCAGTTCTTC
CASRRQIDNEQFF
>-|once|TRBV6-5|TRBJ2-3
TGTGCCAGCAGTTACACTAAGGAGTCGCAGTATTTT
CASSYTKESQYF
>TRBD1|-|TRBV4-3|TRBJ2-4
TGCGCCAGCAGCCCGGACAGGGGGCTAGCCAAAAACATTCAGTACTTC
CASSPDRGLAKNIQYF
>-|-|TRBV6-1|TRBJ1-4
TGTGCCAGCAGTGGAATGGACAGAAAACTGTTTTTT
CASSGMDRKLFF
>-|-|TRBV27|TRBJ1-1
TGTGCCAGCAGTCGGTGGGGGGGTGAGGCTGAAGCTTTCTTT
CASSRWGGEAEAFF
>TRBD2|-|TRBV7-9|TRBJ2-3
TGTGCCAGCAGCCCCCACGGGGGGGCCACAGATACGCAGTATTTT
CASSPHGGATDTQYF